Listed below are T cell receptor beta chains from one sample, sequenced in a study of blood T cell repertoires in COVID-19. Only in-frame clones appear in the TCRdb table, and some are missing; sequencing was by immunoSEQ multiplex PCR. In the table there are around 100,000 clones, around 88% of which are singletons. The sequenced sample was peripheral blood. These receptor sequences come from an elderly man with acute or convalescent COVID-19. The CDR3 runs from the conserved cysteine through the conserved F or W. Each record gives: V gene, clone size, J gene, D gene, CDR3 DNA, CDR3 protein. The D gene is left open where the match is weak. Rows may omit the clone size; those that give it use once, few, many or a size class.

TRBV30,.,TRBJ1-5,TRBD1,TGTGCCTGGAGTCGGACAGGGAGCTCTGGCAATCAGCCCCAGCATTTT,CAWSRTGSSGNQPQHF
TRBV5-4,.,TRBJ2-5,.,TGTGCCAGCAGCTTTCCGTACCAAGAGACCCAGTACTTC,CASSFPYQETQYF
TRBV2,.,TRBJ2-7,.,TGTGCCAGCAGTGAAAGCATGGCAGGGCTTCCCTACGAGCAGTACTTC,CASSESMAGLPYEQYF
TRBV4-1,.,TRBJ2-1,TRBD2,TGCGCTTTTCATGGGAATAGCGGGAGGGCGGGTGAGCAGTTCTTC,CAFHGNSGRAGEQFF
TRBV6-2/TRBV6-3,.,TRBJ2-1,.,TGTGCCAGCAGTTACCTAGGCACGAACAATGAGCAGTTCTTC,CASSYLGTNNEQFF
TRBV5-1,.,TRBJ2-7,TRBD1,TGCGCCAGCAGCCCCCGGCAGGGGGCCTACGAGCAGTACTTC,CASSPRQGAYEQYF
TRBV6-5,.,TRBJ1-6,.,TGTGCCAGCAAGCAGGGGCAGGAAAATTCACCCCTCCACTTT,CASKQGQENSPLHF
TRBV9,.,TRBJ2-5,TRBD2,TGTGCCAGCAGCGTAGGGCCTAGCGGGAGTCGGGAGACCCAGTACTTC,CASSVGPSGSRETQYF
TRBV12-3/TRBV12-4,.,TRBJ1-2,.,TGTGCCAGCAGTTTCCTCCCAGGGTATGGCTACACCTTC,CASSFLPGYGYTF
TRBV28,.,TRBJ2-7,.,TGTGCCAGCAGTTTATCCGGCGGAGCCTACGAGCAGTACTTC,CASSLSGGAYEQYF
TRBV6-5,once,TRBJ2-1,.,TGTGCCAGCAGTAAACAGGGCTCATCCTACAATGAGCAGTTCTTC,CASSKQGSSYNEQFF
TRBV10-1,.,TRBJ1-1,TRBD1,TGCGCCAGCAGTGAAACGGACCCGGACAGGGAGGGGACTGAAGCTTTCTTT,CASSETDPDREGTEAFF
TRBV7-2,.,TRBJ2-5,.,TGTGCCAGCAGCTTAGAGAGCGGTCAAGAGACCCAGTACTTC,CASSLESGQETQYF
TRBV29-1,.,TRBJ2-7,.,TGCAGCGTTGGACGGAGCTCCTACGAGCAGTACTTC,CSVGRSSYEQYF
TRBV19,.,TRBJ2-7,.,TGTGCCAGTAGTATAGGAACAGGACAAGACGAGCAGTACTTC,CASSIGTGQDEQYF
TRBV7-3,.,TRBJ2-3,TRBD2,TGTGCCAGCAGCTTAATTGCTAGCGGGAGGGTAACAGATACGCAGTATTTT,CASSLIASGRVTDTQYF
TRBV6-5,.,TRBJ1-2,.,TGTGCCAGCAAAACTACCGGCTACTATGGCTACACCTTC,CASKTTGYYGYTF
TRBV5-1,.,TRBJ1-1,TRBD1,TGCGCCAGCAGCTTGGGGGGAACAGGGGGCATGAACACTGAAGCTTTCTTT,CASSLGGTGGMNTEAFF
TRBV11-3,.,TRBJ2-5,TRBD1,TGTGCCAGCAGCTGGGGACAGGGGGCTGAGACCCAGTACTTC,CASSWGQGAETQYF
TRBV9,.,TRBJ2-7,TRBD2,TGTGCCAGAGGGGGACTAGTAGTCCACGAGCAGTACTTC,CARGGLVVHEQYF
TRBV19,.,TRBJ2-6,TRBD1,TGTGCCAGTAGTCCGACAGGGGGAAGCTCTGGGGCCAACGTCCTGACTTTC,CASSPTGGSSGANVLTF
TRBV9,.,TRBJ1-2,TRBD1,TGTGCCAGCAGCGTGGAGGACAGGGCCCGGGGCTACACCTTC,CASSVEDRARGYTF
TRBV9,.,TRBJ2-7,.,TGTGCCAGCAGCGTAGGACAGATCCCCTACGAGCAGTACTTC,CASSVGQIPYEQYF
TRBV11-2,.,TRBJ1-2,.,TGTGCCAGCAGCCCTCAAGGGGCCTATGGCTACACCTTC,CASSPQGAYGYTF
TRBV7-9,.,TRBJ2-5,TRBD2,TGTGCCAGCACCTCGCAACTAGCGGGAGGACTAGAGACCCAGTACTTC,CASTSQLAGGLETQYF
TRBV6-6,.,TRBJ2-1,.,TGTGCCAGCAGTTACGCTAGCGACTACAATGAGCAGTTCTTC,CASSYASDYNEQFF
TRBV28,.,TRBJ2-1,TRBD2,TGTGCCAGCAGTCGGACTAGCGTCTACAATGAGCAGTTCTTC,CASSRTSVYNEQFF
TRBV2,.,TRBJ2-2,TRBD1,TGTGCCAGCAGTACCGACAGGGCGTCCGGGGAGCTGTTTTTT,CASSTDRASGELFF
TRBV6-5,.,TRBJ1-5,TRBD1,TGTGCCAGCAGAGGGACAGGGGGTAATCAGCCCCAGCATTTT,CASRGTGGNQPQHF
TRBV6-5,once,TRBJ2-7,TRBD1,TGTGCCAGCAGGTCGACAGGGATCGCCTACGAGCAGTACTTC,CASRSTGIAYEQYF
TRBV19,.,TRBJ2-2,TRBD1,TGTGCCAGTAGTATCCCGACAGGGGGAGGCACCGGGGAGCTGTTTTTT,CASSIPTGGGTGELFF
TRBV5-6,.,TRBJ1-1,TRBD1,TGTGCCAGCAGCCGGACAGGGAACACTGAAGCTTTCTTT,CASSRTGNTEAFF
TRBV5-1,.,TRBJ2-1,.,TGCGCCAGCAGCCCTCTGGGCCAGGGGAGCTCCTACAATGAGCAGTTCTTC,CASSPLGQGSSYNEQFF
TRBV18,.,TRBJ1-6,.,TGTGCCAGCTCACCAGGCGACAGGAGTAATTCACCCCTCCACTTT,CASSPGDRSNSPLHF
TRBV4-1,.,TRBJ2-7,.,TGCGCCAGCAGCCAAGAGGCGAGCGGTGTTAGCTCCTACGAGCAGTACTTC,CASSQEASGVSSYEQYF
TRBV27,.,TRBJ1-5,.,TGTGCCCGCGGGGGGGCGGGGTGTGGGAGCAATCAGCCCCAGCATTTT,CARGGAGCGSNQPQHF
TRBV5-1,.,TRBJ2-1,TRBD1,TGCGCCAGCAGCCCGTCGGGGACAGGGGCTTCCTACAATGAGCAGTTCTTC,CASSPSGTGASYNEQFF
TRBV5-1,.,TRBJ2-5,TRBD1,TGCGCCAGCAGCGCCGGACAGGCACACCAAGAGACCCAGTACTTC,CASSAGQAHQETQYF
TRBV7-6,once,TRBJ2-2,TRBD2,TGTGCCAGCAGCCCCCAGACTAGCGGGTCCACCGGGGAGCTGTTTTTT,CASSPQTSGSTGELFF
TRBV7-9,.,TRBJ2-7,.,TGTGCCAGCAGCTCCTGGGGGGTAACCTACGAGCAGTACTTC,CASSSWGVTYEQYF
TRBV28,once,TRBJ2-7,.,TGTGCCAGCAGCTCCAGGGAAGGCGAGCAGTACTTC,CASSSREGEQYF
TRBV7-3,few,TRBJ2-1,.,TGTGCCAGCAGCTTACTGGCAGGGAACAATGAGCAGTTCTTC,CASSLLAGNNEQFF
TRBV5-1,.,TRBJ1-4,TRBD1,TGCGCCAGCAGCTTGGCCGGGACAGGGATTGAAAAACTGTTTTTT,CASSLAGTGIEKLFF
TRBV19,.,TRBJ2-2,.,TGTGCCAGTAAAAGGGACTCCGCGTCCGGGGAGCTGTTTTTT,CASKRDSASGELFF
TRBV4-3,.,TRBJ1-1,.,TGCGCCAGCAGCCCAGGTCGTTTCGGCACTGAAGCTTTCTTT,CASSPGRFGTEAFF
TRBV2,.,TRBJ2-7,TRBD2,TGTGCCAGCAGAGCGGGACTAGCGGGAGGGCCGGGCGAGCAGTACTTC,CASRAGLAGGPGEQYF
TRBV6-2/TRBV6-3,.,TRBJ2-1,TRBD2,TGTGCCAGCAGTTTACGTCGGGAGGCTGAGCAGTTCTTC,CASSLRREAEQFF
TRBV3-1/TRBV3-2,.,TRBJ1-3,.,TGTGCCAGCAGCCACGGAAGGTGGCGGTATATGGGAAACACCATATATTTT,CASSHGRWRYMGNTIYF
TRBV7-2,.,TRBJ2-1,TRBD1,TGTGCCAGCAGCTTCCGGGACAGGGTGAGGAATGAGCAGTTCTTC,CASSFRDRVRNEQFF
TRBV19,.,TRBJ2-5,.,TGTGCCAGTAGTCCCCTGGACAATCCGGGAGAGACCCAGTACTTC,CASSPLDNPGETQYF
TRBV19,.,TRBJ2-1,.,TGTGCCAGTAGTATACTGCCCTACGGGGGCAATGAGCAGTTCTTC,CASSILPYGGNEQFF